This T cell receptor beta chain was recovered during a study of Tregs in tolerant kidney transplant recipients (dated by TCRdb to 2018 to 2020). Study-wide context: The study used TCRbeta sequencing to identify donor-specific regulatory T cells before combined kidney and bone marrow transplantation, then tracked those cells after transplant. TCRbeta repertoire sequencing was used in 3 healthy controls to compare several ways of expanding Tregs specific for an allogeneic donor.

Genomic DNA was extracted from sorted cells with the QIAGEN DNeasy Blood and Tissue Kit for TCRbeta CDR3 sequencing. High-throughput TCRbeta CDR3 sequencing, including PCR amplification with bias correction and internal controls, was performed commercially through immunoSEQ. As for the original processing: A unique productive TCRbeta sequence was defined by the CDR3 nucleotide sequence when primers matched, and otherwise by the CDR3 amino acid sequence together with the Vbeta and Jbeta genes. As a correction for sorting error, sequences shared between sorted populations at a frequency ratio of 2:1 or less were discarded, and the remaining shared sequences were assigned to the higher population. A sequence counted as donor-reactive if, in CFSE-low cells, the sequence had a frequency of at least 0.01% and was expanded at least 5-fold compared with unstimulated cells. Repertoire divergence was quantified by Jensen-Shannon divergence calculated from the top 100 TCRbeta sequences ranked by frequency. For samples with multiple sequencing runs, sorting error was corrected in each run separately before the runs were combined. TCRdb carries this immuneACCESS record with in-frame sequences only. Its versions omit some clonotypes, under half of them owing to an unresolved V gene in the studies checked, with the rest unexplained. That table gives V, J and clone size, and the DNA gave D and trimming. A total of approximately 16,000 clones appear in this sample, just over 90% of them only once. The ten top clones hold 10% to 15% of the sample.

Beyond this particular receptor, the publication reports: Expanding Tregs with activated donor B cells appeared to identify the most biologically relevant and donor-specific TCRbeta repertoire. Because the study included only a small number of patients, the results must be confirmed in larger populations and under other immunosuppression protocols. Although technical replication error seemed to be minimal, the question of biological reproducibility was not addressed directly.

Note on this clone: No cognate antigen has been identified for it. No per-base quality is available; no much larger clone lies one base away.

Unstimulated Tregs (CD4+CD25+CD127-), CD4+ non-Tregs (CD4+CD25-), CD4 and CD8 cells were FACS-sorted from thawed PBMCs. Blood from healthy controls was obtained either from healthy volunteers or as purchased buffy coats. Healthy control blood was processed to PBMCs with a Ficoll density gradient and then cryopreserved, whereas patient PBMCs were collected both before and after transplant. The CDR3 goes from the cysteine to the phenylalanine over 15 residues. The retained sequence is limited to the CDR3, 45 bases, with the frame set at the first base. The germline V gene supplies CDR1 LGHNA and CDR2 YNFKEQ. Trimming at the junction amounts to 0 bases on V and 4 bases on J, and the germline ends lie 13 bases apart.

Specimen: CD8+ T cells from blood. The TCR comes from a human donor in good health. The chain links TRBV4-2 with TRBJ2-7; the best D guess is TRBD2, with 5 bases matching. The DNA sequence is TGTGCCAGCAGCCAAGACGAGTCCCGGGGTTACGAGCAGTACTTC. Its amino acids are CASSQDESRGYEQYF.